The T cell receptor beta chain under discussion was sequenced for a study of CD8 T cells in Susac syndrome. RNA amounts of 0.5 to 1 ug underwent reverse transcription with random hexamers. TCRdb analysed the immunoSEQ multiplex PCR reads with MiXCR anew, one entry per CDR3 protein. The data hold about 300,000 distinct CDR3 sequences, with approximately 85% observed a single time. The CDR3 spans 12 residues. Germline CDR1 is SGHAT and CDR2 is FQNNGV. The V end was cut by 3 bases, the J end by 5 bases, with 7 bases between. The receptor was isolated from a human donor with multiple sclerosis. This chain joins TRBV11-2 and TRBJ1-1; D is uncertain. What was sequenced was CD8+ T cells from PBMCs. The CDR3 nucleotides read TGTGCCAGCAGCTTCGAGTTGACTGAAGCTTTCTTT. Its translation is CASSFELTEAFF.